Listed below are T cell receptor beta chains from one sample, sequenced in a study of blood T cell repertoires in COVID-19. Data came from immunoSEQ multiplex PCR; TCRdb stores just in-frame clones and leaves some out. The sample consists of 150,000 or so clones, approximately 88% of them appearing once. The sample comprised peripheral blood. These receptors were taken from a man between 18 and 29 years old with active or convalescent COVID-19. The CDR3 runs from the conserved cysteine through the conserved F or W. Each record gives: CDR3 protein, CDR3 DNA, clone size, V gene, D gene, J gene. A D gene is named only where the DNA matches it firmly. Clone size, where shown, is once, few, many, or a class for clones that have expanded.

CDR3 protein: CASSISLSPTDTQYF; CDR3 DNA: TGTGCCAGTAGTATTTCGCTAAGCCCCACAGATACGCAGTATTTT; clone size: NA; V gene: TRBV19; D gene: NA; J gene: TRBJ2-3
CDR3 protein: CASSYGTGATNTEAFF; CDR3 DNA: TGTGCCAGCAGCTACGGGACAGGGGCCACGAACACTGAAGCTTTCTTT; clone size: NA; V gene: TRBV5-6; D gene: TRBD1; J gene: TRBJ1-1
CDR3 protein: CASTEGTDSYNSPLHF; CDR3 DNA: TGTGCCAGCACCGAGGGGACAGACTCCTATAATTCACCCCTCCACTTT; clone size: NA; V gene: TRBV28; D gene: TRBD1; J gene: TRBJ1-6
CDR3 protein: CASSEGGDPNYGYTF; CDR3 DNA: TGTGCCAGCAGTGAAGGCGGCGACCCTAACTATGGCTACACCTTC; clone size: NA; V gene: TRBV6-4; D gene: NA; J gene: TRBJ1-2
CDR3 protein: CASSYLAGGPNEQYF; CDR3 DNA: TGTGCCAGCAGTTATCTAGCGGGAGGGCCAAACGAGCAGTACTTC; clone size: few; V gene: TRBV6-5; D gene: TRBD2; J gene: TRBJ2-7
CDR3 protein: CASSLDRGNTEAFF; CDR3 DNA: TGCGCCAGCAGCTTGGACCGAGGGAACACTGAAGCTTTCTTT; clone size: once; V gene: TRBV5-1; D gene: NA; J gene: TRBJ1-1
CDR3 protein: CASSYRRGATDTQYF; CDR3 DNA: TGTGCCAGCAGCTACCGCAGGGGAGCAACAGATACGCAGTATTTT; clone size: NA; V gene: TRBV7-3; D gene: NA; J gene: TRBJ2-3
CDR3 protein: CASSVGSGLDTEAFF; CDR3 DNA: TGTGCCAGCAGCGTAGGGTCAGGCTTGGACACTGAAGCTTTCTTT; clone size: NA; V gene: TRBV9; D gene: NA; J gene: TRBJ1-1
CDR3 protein: CASGTYNTGELFF; CDR3 DNA: TGTGCCAGCGGGACTTACAACACCGGGGAGCTGTTTTTT; clone size: NA; V gene: TRBV19; D gene: NA; J gene: TRBJ2-2
CDR3 protein: CASSYSKAPGQINQPQHF; CDR3 DNA: TGTGCCAGCAGTTACTCGAAGGCACCGGGACAGATCAATCAGCCCCAGCATTTT; clone size: few; V gene: TRBV6-8; D gene: TRBD1; J gene: TRBJ1-5
CDR3 protein: CASRPGTENGYTF; CDR3 DNA: TGTGCCAGCAGGCCCGGGACAGAGAATGGCTACACCTTC; clone size: once; V gene: TRBV2; D gene: TRBD1; J gene: TRBJ1-2
CDR3 protein: CASSYRGSGNTIYF; CDR3 DNA: TGTGCCAGCAGCTACAGGGGGTCCGGAAACACCATATATTTT; clone size: NA; V gene: TRBV13; D gene: TRBD1; J gene: TRBJ1-3
CDR3 protein: CASREFRQSNSPLHF; CDR3 DNA: TGTGCCAGCAGGGAGTTCCGCCAGAGTAATTCACCCCTCCACTTT; clone size: NA; V gene: TRBV6-5; D gene: NA; J gene: TRBJ1-6
CDR3 protein: CASSPRGLREGLRNEQFF; CDR3 DNA: TGTGCCAGCAGCCCGAGGGGGTTGCGGGAGGGCCTACGAAATGAGCAGTTCTTC; clone size: NA; V gene: TRBV9; D gene: TRBD2; J gene: TRBJ2-1
CDR3 protein: CASSPPVASGNEQFF; CDR3 DNA: TGTGCCAGCTCACCACCGGTGGCTAGCGGAAATGAGCAGTTCTTC; clone size: NA; V gene: TRBV18; D gene: TRBD2; J gene: TRBJ2-1
CDR3 protein: CASSLRQGGANVLTF; CDR3 DNA: TGTGCCAGCAGCTTGCGACAGGGAGGGGCCAACGTCCTGACTTTC; clone size: NA; V gene: TRBV5-6; D gene: TRBD1; J gene: TRBJ2-6
CDR3 protein: CATSGGDFGTEAFF; CDR3 DNA: TGTGCCACCAGCGGGGGGGATTTCGGCACTGAAGCTTTCTTT; clone size: few; V gene: TRBV24-1; D gene: NA; J gene: TRBJ1-1
CDR3 protein: CATEDRGQLFGNIQYF; CDR3 DNA: TGTGCCACAGAGGACAGGGGGCAGTTATTTGGAAACATTCAGTACTTC; clone size: NA; V gene: TRBV19; D gene: TRBD1; J gene: TRBJ2-4
CDR3 protein: CASSFWTQNNEQFF; CDR3 DNA: TGTGCCAGCAGCTTTTGGACACAAAACAATGAGCAGTTCTTC; clone size: NA; V gene: TRBV7-9; D gene: NA; J gene: TRBJ2-1
CDR3 protein: CASSEKAAWEQYF; CDR3 DNA: TGTGCCAGCAGTGAAAAGGCGGCGTGGGAGCAGTACTTC; clone size: NA; V gene: TRBV2; D gene: NA; J gene: TRBJ2-7
CDR3 protein: CASSQTSGTGRSYEQYF; CDR3 DNA: TGTGCCAGCAGCCAAACATCGGGGACAGGGCGTTCCTACGAGCAGTACTTC; clone size: NA; V gene: TRBV3-1/TRBV3-2; D gene: TRBD1; J gene: TRBJ2-7
CDR3 protein: CASRAGLSYNSPLHF; CDR3 DNA: TGTGCCAGCAGGGCAGGGTTATCCTATAATTCACCCCTCCACTTT; clone size: NA; V gene: TRBV6-5; D gene: NA; J gene: TRBJ1-6
CDR3 protein: CASSQGEGTTYEQYF; CDR3 DNA: TGTGCCAGCAGCCAAGGAGAGGGGACAACCTACGAGCAGTACTTC; clone size: NA; V gene: TRBV4-2; D gene: NA; J gene: TRBJ2-7
CDR3 protein: CAISEGQGTQPQHF; CDR3 DNA: TGTGCCATCAGTGAGGGACAGGGGACTCAGCCCCAGCATTTT; clone size: NA; V gene: TRBV10-3; D gene: TRBD1; J gene: TRBJ1-5
CDR3 protein: CASSPGLAGGPYSTDTQYF; CDR3 DNA: TGCGCCAGCAGCCCGGGACTAGCGGGAGGGCCGTATAGCACAGATACGCAGTATTTT; clone size: NA; V gene: TRBV5-1; D gene: TRBD2; J gene: TRBJ2-3
CDR3 protein: CASSLSSGLHNEQFF; CDR3 DNA: TGTGCCAGCAGCTTATCCAGCGGCCTACACAATGAGCAGTTCTTC; clone size: NA; V gene: TRBV7-2; D gene: NA; J gene: TRBJ2-1
CDR3 protein: CASKAGGAATEAFF; CDR3 DNA: TGTGCCAGCAAAGCAGGGGGCGCGGCCACTGAAGCTTTCTTT; clone size: NA; V gene: TRBV25-1; D gene: TRBD1; J gene: TRBJ1-1
CDR3 protein: CASSSGTGAYGYTF; CDR3 DNA: TGTGCCAGCAGCTCCGGGACGGGAGCCTATGGCTACACCTTC; clone size: NA; V gene: TRBV11-1; D gene: NA; J gene: TRBJ1-2
CDR3 protein: CASSPSYNEQFF; CDR3 DNA: TGTGCCAGCAGCCCATCCTACAATGAGCAGTTCTTC; clone size: NA; V gene: TRBV6-5; D gene: NA; J gene: TRBJ2-1
CDR3 protein: CASSYGQNEVVNYGYTF; CDR3 DNA: TGTGCCAGCAGCTACGGACAGAACGAGGTAGTTAACTATGGCTACACCTTC; clone size: NA; V gene: TRBV3-1/TRBV3-2; D gene: NA; J gene: TRBJ1-2
CDR3 protein: CASSWGQWNQPQHF; CDR3 DNA: TGTGCCAGCAGTTGGGGACAGTGGAATCAGCCCCAGCATTTT; clone size: NA; V gene: TRBV27; D gene: TRBD1; J gene: TRBJ1-5
CDR3 protein: CASSRTSGGPEQYF; CDR3 DNA: TGCGCCAGCAGTCGGACTAGCGGGGGGCCCGAGCAGTACTTC; clone size: NA; V gene: TRBV5-1; D gene: TRBD2; J gene: TRBJ2-7
CDR3 protein: CASSTTGTGVGLTEAFF; CDR3 DNA: TGTGCCAGTAGTACAACCGGGACAGGGGTGGGTCTCACTGAAGCTTTCTTT; clone size: few; V gene: TRBV19; D gene: TRBD1; J gene: TRBJ1-1
CDR3 protein: CASSLPPQGRGANVLTF; CDR3 DNA: TGTGCCAGCAGCTTACCCCCACAGGGGAGAGGGGCCAACGTCCTGACTTTC; clone size: NA; V gene: TRBV7-2; D gene: TRBD1; J gene: TRBJ2-6
CDR3 protein: CASSSKAGAGETQYF; CDR3 DNA: TGTGCCAGCAGCTCCAAAGCGGGGGCGGGAGAGACCCAGTACTTC; clone size: once; V gene: TRBV5-4; D gene: TRBD2; J gene: TRBJ2-5
CDR3 protein: CASSRKGVTNEKLFF; CDR3 DNA: TGTGCCAGCAGTCGGAAGGGGGTGACTAATGAAAAACTGTTTTTT; clone size: NA; V gene: TRBV5-4; D gene: NA; J gene: TRBJ1-4
CDR3 protein: CASSLGGSRSYEQYF; CDR3 DNA: TGTGCCAGCAGTTTGGGCGGGAGTCGATCCTACGAGCAGTACTTC; clone size: NA; V gene: TRBV28; D gene: TRBD2; J gene: TRBJ2-7
CDR3 protein: CASNQGTTEAFF; CDR3 DNA: TGCGCCAGCAATCAGGGGACCACTGAAGCTTTCTTT; clone size: once; V gene: TRBV10-2; D gene: NA; J gene: TRBJ1-1
CDR3 protein: CASCAQGGDTEAFF; CDR3 DNA: TGTGCCAGCTGTGCCCAGGGGGGAGACACTGAAGCTTTCTTT; clone size: once; V gene: TRBV18; D gene: TRBD1; J gene: TRBJ1-1